Following are 11 T cell receptor beta chains from one sample sequenced in a study of metastatic and nonmetastatic thyroid tumors (dated by TCRdb to about 2020). Libraries were made using PCR. The sample was run on an Illumina HiSeq 4000. TCRdb reran the public reads through fastp at Q25 and MiXCR, keeping productive beta chains. This sample is represented by under 25,000 clones; approximately 24% of them were singletons. Of the sample, about 7.4% falls within the top ten clones. None of the patients had been given any treatment before thyroid surgery. Input material: adjacent normal tissue. The receptors here all came from a female donor with papillary thyroid cancer or a benign thyroid nodule (not recorded which). Some clones in this sample may be carry-over from other donors' samples.

This chain connects TRBV6-5 to TRBJ2-2; TRBD2 agrees at 15 bases. The ends lost 1 base at V and 7 bases at J; junction bases unmatched: 4. CDR3 size: 17 residues. Per germline, CDR1 MNHEY and CDR2 SVGAGI. CDR3 in amino acids: CASSYWTSGRAGGELFF. The CDR3 nucleotides are TGTGCCAGCAGTTACTGGACTAGCGGGAGGGCAGGCGGGGAGCTGTTTTTT.

The V call is TRBV4-3, the J call TRBJ2-6; the match to TRBD1 covers 9 bases. CDR3 length: 16 amino acids. V trimming: 3 bases; J trimming: 0 bases; junction bases outside the gene matches: 0. Per the germline V gene, CDR1 is LGHNA and CDR2 is YSLEER. The CDR3 sequence: CASSQDRGSGANVLTF. For the CDR3, the DNA is TGCGCCAGCAGCCAGGACAGGGGCTCTGGGGCCAACGTCCTGACTTTC.

The chain couples TRBV6-2 or TRBV6-3 to TRBJ1-1, with D unresolved. This CDR3 region has 12 residues. V dropped 6 bases and J dropped 7 bases, with 12 bases sitting between them. Germline V gives CDR1 MNHEY, CDR2 SVGEGT. The CDR3 reads CASRTAIYEAFF. The CDR3 DNA reads as TGTGCCAGCAGGACGGCAATTTATGAAGCTTTCTTT.

This sequence joins TRBV7-8 and TRBJ1-4, with 7 bases that match TRBD1. The length of the CDR3 is 14 residues. V was clipped by 4 bases and J by 4 bases; unmatched bases: 3. Germline V gene sequence: CDR1 SGHVS, CDR2 FQNEAQ. Here the CDR3 reads CASSSGQNNEKLFF. The DNA for the CDR3 is TGTGCCAGCAGCTCGGGACAGAATAATGAAAAACTGTTTTTT.

The CDR3 is CRELLGLAGVPPYNEQFF. The CDR3 nucleotides read TGCAGAGAGTTGTTAGGGCTAGCGGGAGTGCCGCCCTACAATGAGCAGTTCTTC. The chain employs TRBV29-1 and TRBJ2-1; 10 positions agree with TRBD2. Germline assignment: CDR1 SQVTM and CDR2 ANQGSEA. The CDR3 is made up of 18 amino acids.

To note about this clone: One end of the junction fails to match germline, which may point to a read error. This chain connects TRBV6-9 to TRBJ2-5; TRBD2 matches at 10 bases. The last part of the DNA fits TRBJ2-1 better; the J call may be wrong. This CDR3 comprises 15 residues. Looked up from germline, CDR1 is MNHGY and CDR2 is SVAAGI. The CDR3 coding sequence is TGCGCCAGCAGTGATGAAGCGGGAGGGCCGTGGGAGCAGTTCTTC. This translates into CASSDEAGGPWEQFF.

In its sample, this clone is medium-sized. The chain combines TRBV20-1 with TRBJ2-5; D may be TRBD1 (5 bases). Germline CDR1 DFQATT, CDR2 SNEGSKA (reference sequence). Trimming took 6 bases from V and 4 from J, leaving 15 bases between them. CDR3 length: 13 amino acids. As DNA, the CDR3 is TGCAGTGCAAGCAGACAGTTCCTAGAGACCCAGTACTTC. Protein sequence: CSASRQFLETQYF.

The chain uses TRBV7-3 and TRBJ2-2; D uncertain. CDR1 and CDR2 (germline): SGHTA, FQGTGA. The CDR3 covers 15 residues. Deletions cut 0 bases from V and 3 bases from J, with 8 bases between. CDR3 in amino acids: CASSLTREYTGELFF. The CDR3 DNA is TGTGCCAGCAGCTTAACGAGAGAGTACACCGGGGAGCTGTTTTTT.

The rearrangement joins TRBV5-1 to TRBJ1-2; a possible D gene is TRBD1 (6 bases). With 0 bases removed from V and 8 bases from J, the gap between germline ends came to 20 bases. The CDR3 spans 16 residues. Looked up from germline, CDR1 is SGHRS and CDR2 is YFSETQ. DNA of the CDR3: TGCGCCAGCAGCTTGGGGTTTCAACCGGGACAAAAAGGCTACACCTTC. It translates to CASSLGFQPGQKGYTF.

A few counts support this clone. This sequence joins TRBV18 and TRBJ2-5; D ambiguous. This CDR3 region has 14 residues. Deletions cut 2 bases from V and 1 base from J, with 8 bases between. The germline gives CDR1 KGHSH, CDR2 LQKENI. CDR3 region: CASSPRSTQETQYF. The CDR3 DNA is TGTGCCAGCTCACCAAGGAGCACCCAAGAGACCCAGTACTTC. The full variable domain, with the rest looked up from reference TRBV18 and TRBJ2-5, is NAGVMQNPRHLVRRRGQEARLRCSPMKGHSHVYWYRQLPEEGLKFMVYLQKENIIDESGMPKERFSAEFPKEGPSILRIQQVVRGDSAAYFCASSPRSTQETQYFGPGTRLLVL.

This clone has at least ten counts. The V call is TRBV7-3, the J call TRBJ1-1; D gene unclear. Trimming pared 0 bases from V and 1 base from J, leaving 6 bases between. The CDR3 spans 14 residues. Germline-derived CDR1 and CDR2 are SGHTA and FQGTGA. CDR3 sequence (DNA): TGTGCCAGCAGCTTAACGGGAGAGAACACTGAAGCTTTCTTT. This translates into CASSLTGENTEAFF. Using reference TRBV7-3 and TRBJ1-1 for the parts outside the CDR3, the full variable domain is GAGVSQTPSNKVTEKGKYVELRCDPISGHTALYWYRQSLGQGPEFLIYFQGTGAADDSGLPNDRFFAVRPEGSVSTLKIQRTERGDSAVYLCASSLTGENTEAFFGQGTRLTVV.